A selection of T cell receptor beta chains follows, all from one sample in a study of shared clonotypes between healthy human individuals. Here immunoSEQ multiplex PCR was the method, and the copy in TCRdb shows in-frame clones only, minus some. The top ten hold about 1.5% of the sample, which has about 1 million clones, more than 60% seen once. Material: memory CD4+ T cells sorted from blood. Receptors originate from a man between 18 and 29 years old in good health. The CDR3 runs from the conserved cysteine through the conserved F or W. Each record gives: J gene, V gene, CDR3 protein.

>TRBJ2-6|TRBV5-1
CASSSGPATGANVLTF
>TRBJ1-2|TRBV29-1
CSVRRDRDGYTF
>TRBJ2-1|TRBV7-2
CASSKTFGSEINEQFF
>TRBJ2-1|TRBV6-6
CASSYQNRWNYNEQFF
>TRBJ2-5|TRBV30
CAWRSGLAEGGIETQYF
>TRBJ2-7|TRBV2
CASSDSLPYEQYF
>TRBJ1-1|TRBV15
CATSIRDRGEAFF
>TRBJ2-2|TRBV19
CASSIDRGTGELFF
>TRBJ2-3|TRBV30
CAWRPIAAYTDTQYF
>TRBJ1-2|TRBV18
CASSPPRQTTNYGYTF
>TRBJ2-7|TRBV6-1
CASSEQGAEQYF
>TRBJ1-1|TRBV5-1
CASSFAGDGTEAFF
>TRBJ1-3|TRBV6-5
CASTGFSGNTIYF
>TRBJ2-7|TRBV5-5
CASSLGQGGSYEQYF
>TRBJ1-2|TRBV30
CAWRVPNGYTF
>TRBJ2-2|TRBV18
CASSPFGQGANTGELFF
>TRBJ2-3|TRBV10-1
CASSESSGGTVTQYF
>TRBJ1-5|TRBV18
CASSEGSQPQHF
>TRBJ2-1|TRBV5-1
CASSLDGRQSSYNEQFF
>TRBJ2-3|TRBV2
CASRPTSGVTDTQYF
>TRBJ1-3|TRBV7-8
CASSLGGGTNPSGNTIYF
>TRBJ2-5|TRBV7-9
CASSSGWEGQETQYF
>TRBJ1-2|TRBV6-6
CASSYSSLQGGGYTF
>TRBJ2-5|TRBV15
CATSRDPSAAETQYF
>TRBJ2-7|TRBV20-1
CSAPQRAEQYF
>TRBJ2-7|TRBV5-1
CASSSGRGVYEQYF
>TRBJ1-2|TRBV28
CASSAPLLRPGDYGYTF
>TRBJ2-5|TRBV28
CASWSRGAETQYF
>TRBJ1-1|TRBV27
CASSGAGSTEAFF
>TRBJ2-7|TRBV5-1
CASSPTPGLASGEQYF
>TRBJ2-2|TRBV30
CAWSLLAGGTGELFF
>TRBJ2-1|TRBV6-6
CASSPRRGNEQFF
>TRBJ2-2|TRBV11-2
CASSLLTGELFF
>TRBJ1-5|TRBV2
CASRDSKNQPQHF
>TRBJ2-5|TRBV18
CASSPVNRQETQYF
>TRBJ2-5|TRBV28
CASSFTDQETQYF
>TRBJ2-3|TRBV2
CASKLAGDTQYF
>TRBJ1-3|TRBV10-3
CAISESNQAGNTIYF
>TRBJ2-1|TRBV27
CASSSTTLRDEQFF
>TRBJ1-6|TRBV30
CAWNRDVRSPLHF
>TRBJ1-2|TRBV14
CASSQILGTYGYTF
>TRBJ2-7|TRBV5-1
CASSLRPGGDEQYF
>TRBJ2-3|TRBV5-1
CASSREGADTQYF
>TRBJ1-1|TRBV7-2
CASRGRDTLSSEAFF
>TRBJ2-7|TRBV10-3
CATAWGTNEQYF